A selection of T cell receptor beta chains follows, all from one sample in a study of blood T cell repertoires in COVID-19. Clones were sequenced by immunoSEQ multiplex PCR, and TCRdb holds only the in-frame ones, with some missing. Of roughly 400,000 clones in the sample, 90% to 95% were seen once. Sequences were obtained from PBMCs or T cells enriched from blood (not recorded which). These receptors were taken from a woman between 35 and 50 years old who had been exposed to COVID-19. Both conserved end residues are part of each CDR3. The D gene is left open where the match is weak. Where a row states a size, it is once, few, many or the class of an expanded clone; other rows omit it.

D	size	V	J	CDR3	DNA
TRBD1	-	TRBV15	TRBJ1-4	CATRGGTEEAGIREKLFF	TGTGCCACCAGAGGTGGGACAGAAGAGGCGGGAATCCGGGAAAAACTGTTTTTT
TRBD1	-	TRBV18	TRBJ1-2	CASSPGQGFDYGYTF	TGTGCCAGCTCACCAGGACAGGGGTTCGACTATGGCTACACCTTC
TRBD1	-	TRBV5-5	TRBJ1-2	CASSFDRGLAGYTF	TGTGCCAGCAGCTTCGACAGGGGGCTTGCTGGCTACACCTTC
TRBD2	-	TRBV19	TRBJ2-3	CASSQKASGGTDTQYF	TGTGCCAGTAGCCAAAAGGCTAGCGGGGGCACAGATACGCAGTATTTT
-	-	TRBV6-1	TRBJ1-1	CASSERAWAFF	TGTGCCAGCAGTGAAAGAGCGTGGGCTTTCTTT
-	few	TRBV29-1	TRBJ2-5	CSVEETLRRETQYF	TGCAGCGTTGAAGAAACCCTAAGAAGAGAGACCCAGTACTTC
TRBD2	-	TRBV7-6	TRBJ2-7	CASSSSGSSGEQYF	TGTGCCAGCAGCTCTAGCGGGAGTTCCGGGGAGCAGTACTTC
TRBD1	few	TRBV27	TRBJ1-4	CASSRGGTGVLKEKLFF	TGTGCCAGCAGTAGAGGTGGGACAGGGGTGTTAAAAGAAAAACTGTTTTTT
TRBD1	-	TRBV6-2/TRBV6-3	TRBJ1-5	CASSDRLQGARDNQPQHF	TGTGCCAGCAGTGACCGGCTCCAGGGGGCGCGGGACAATCAGCCCCAGCATTTT
-	-	TRBV3-1/TRBV3-2	TRBJ2-1	CASSPPLGWWHNEQFF	TGTGCCAGCAGCCCGCCTCTAGGTTGGTGGCACAATGAGCAGTTCTTC
TRBD2	-	TRBV5-1	TRBJ2-7	CASSSSGLGSNEQYF	TGCGCCAGCAGCTCATCTGGACTAGGATCAAACGAGCAGTACTTC
TRBD1	-	TRBV6-2/TRBV6-3	TRBJ1-3	CASSYTPGQGVSGNTIYF	TGTGCCAGCAGTTACACCCCGGGACAGGGGGTGTCTGGAAACACCATATATTTT
TRBD2	-	TRBV18	TRBJ2-7	CASSPGTSVYEQYF	TGTGCCAGCTCACCGGGGACTAGCGTCTACGAGCAGTACTTC
-	-	TRBV27	TRBJ1-2	CASSPNGGIHGYTF	TGTGCCAGCAGTCCAAATGGGGGGATCCATGGCTACACCTTC
-	once	TRBV19	TRBJ1-4	CASSTSRGRGEKLFF	TGTGCCAGTAGTACTAGCCGCGGGCGCGGTGAAAAACTGTTTTTT
TRBD1	-	TRBV2	TRBJ1-3	CASTTGPGNTIYF	TGTGCCAGCACGACAGGGCCTGGAAACACCATATATTTT
-	-	TRBV5-1	TRBJ2-7	CASSPGPSSDEQYF	TGCGCCAGCAGCCCCGGGCCTAGTAGCGACGAGCAGTACTTC
TRBD1	-	TRBV2	TRBJ1-4	CASSEGTGQEKLFF	TGTGCCAGCAGTGAAGGGACAGGGCAAGAAAAACTGTTTTTT
-	-	TRBV5-6	TRBJ1-1	CASRSRATVNTEAFF	TGTGCCAGCAGGTCCCGTGCGACAGTGAACACTGAAGCTTTCTTT
-	-	TRBV2	TRBJ2-7	CASSASSSAPYEQYF	TGTGCCAGCAGTGCCTCTAGTTCCGCCCCCTACGAGCAGTACTTC
-	-	TRBV7-2	TRBJ2-7	CASSFTREGEQYF	TGTGCCAGCAGCTTTACCAGGGAAGGCGAGCAGTACTTC
TRBD1	-	TRBV6-2/TRBV6-3	TRBJ1-1	CASSSGGLNTEAFF	TGTGCCAGCAGCTCAGGGGGATTGAACACTGAAGCTTTCTTT
TRBD1	-	TRBV5-4	TRBJ2-3	CASSPGQGRHLTDTQYF	TGTGCCAGCAGTCCCGGACAGGGGCGACACCTGACAGATACGCAGTATTTT
-	-	TRBV18	TRBJ1-1	CASSGTMNTEAFF	TGTGCCAGCTCAGGGACAATGAACACTGAAGCTTTCTTT
TRBD2	-	TRBV29-1	TRBJ2-7	CSVRLASGYEQYF	TGCAGCGTTCGGTTGGCTAGCGGCTACGAGCAGTACTTC
TRBD2	once	TRBV7-9	TRBJ2-3	CASGLAGGRADTQYF	TGTGCCAGCGGACTAGCGGGGGGGCGCGCAGATACGCAGTATTTT
TRBD1	-	TRBV15	TRBJ1-5	CATSRDDREVQPQHF	TGTGCCACCAGCAGAGATGACAGGGAGGTTCAGCCCCAGCATTTT
-	-	TRBV18	TRBJ2-3	CASSPFTDTQYF	TGTGCCAGCTCCCCCTTCACAGATACGCAGTATTTT
TRBD1	-	TRBV19	TRBJ1-1	CASSSGQGLEAFF	TGTGCCAGTAGTTCGGGACAGGGCCTGGAAGCTTTCTTT
TRBD1	once	TRBV6-5	TRBJ1-2	CASRRDRGRYGYTF	TGTGCCAGCAGGCGGGACAGGGGTCGATATGGCTACACCTTC
-	once	TRBV14	TRBJ1-2	CASSQRGLGYGYTF	TGTGCCAGCAGCCAAAGGGGCCTCGGCTATGGCTACACCTTC
-	-	TRBV6-5	TRBJ1-6	CASTLGGNNSPLHF	TGTGCCAGCACCTTAGGAGGGAATAATTCACCCCTCCACTTT
-	once	TRBV9	TRBJ1-2	CASSSHPQGDYGYTF	TGTGCCAGCAGCTCCCACCCCCAGGGCGACTATGGCTACACCTTC
-	once	TRBV7-9	TRBJ2-1	CASSFGAGTLNEQFF	TGTGCCAGCAGCTTTGGCGCAGGAACCCTCAATGAGCAGTTCTTC
TRBD1	-	TRBV4-1	TRBJ1-1	CASSQAGGPEAFF	TGCGCCAGCAGCCAAGCAGGGGGCCCTGAAGCTTTCTTT
-	once	TRBV7-9	TRBJ1-2	CASSPILDNYGYTF	TGTGCCAGCAGCCCGATTTTAGATAACTATGGCTACACCTTC
-	-	TRBV7-3	TRBJ2-1	CASSSTDYNEQFF	TGTGCCAGCAGTTCGACAGACTACAATGAGCAGTTCTTC
-	-	TRBV12-3/TRBV12-4	TRBJ2-2	CASSEGAGELFF	TGTGCCAGCAGTGAAGGGGCCGGGGAGCTGTTTTTT
-	-	TRBV5-1	TRBJ2-1	CASSRLVYNEQFF	TGCGCCAGCAGCCGACTGGTTTACAATGAGCAGTTCTTC
-	-	TRBV7-2	TRBJ2-2	CASSPKITGELFF	TGTGCCAGCAGCCCAAAAATCACCGGGGAGCTGTTTTTT
-	-	TRBV5-1	TRBJ2-3	CASSPGPTTDTQYF	TGCGCCAGCAGCCCTGGGCCGACCACAGATACGCAGTATTTT
TRBD1	few	TRBV29-1	TRBJ1-2	CSVGQVNYGYTF	TGCAGCGTAGGACAGGTCAACTATGGCTACACCTTC
TRBD2	-	TRBV19	TRBJ2-3	CASTGLGGTDTQYF	TGTGCCAGTACGGGCCTGGGGGGGACAGATACGCAGTATTTT
TRBD1	-	TRBV10-1	TRBJ2-1	CASSKGQGARGEQFF	TGCGCCAGCAGTAAGGGACAGGGGGCGCGGGGTGAGCAGTTCTTC
-	-	TRBV7-3	TRBJ2-1	CASSVKGGSSLNEQFF	TGTGCCAGCAGCGTGAAGGGGGGGTCAAGCCTCAATGAGCAGTTCTTC
TRBD1	-	TRBV6-5	TRBJ2-7	CASSRTLTGGDEQYF	TGTGCCAGCAGCCGAACCCTGACAGGGGGCGACGAGCAGTACTTC
-	-	TRBV19	TRBJ1-6	CASSIRTRDNSPLHF	TGTGCCAGTAGTATCCGGACTCGGGATAATTCACCCCTCCACTTT
TRBD1	-	TRBV2	TRBJ1-5	CASRVGQPPYQPQHF	TGTGCCAGCAGAGTGGGACAGCCACCTTATCAGCCCCAGCATTTT
-	-	TRBV19	TRBJ1-2	CASSIGVGFYGYTF	TGTGCCAGTAGTATCGGCGTCGGGTTCTATGGCTACACCTTC
TRBD2	-	TRBV7-2	TRBJ2-1	CASSKRDGGGLVQFF	TGTGCCAGCAGCAAACGTGACGGGGGGGGCTTGGTGCAGTTCTTC
-	-	TRBV7-8	TRBJ2-7	CASSLWDTYEQYF	TGTGCCAGCAGCTTATGGGACACCTACGAGCAGTACTTC
TRBD2	once	TRBV7-2	TRBJ2-2	CASSLTSGNTGELFF	TGTGCCAGCAGCCTGACTAGCGGGAACACCGGGGAGCTGTTTTTT
TRBD1	-	TRBV7-3	TRBJ1-6	CASSPTGEDNSPLHF	TGTGCCAGCAGCCCCACAGGGGAAGATAATTCACCCCTCCACTTT
TRBD1	-	TRBV6-5	TRBJ1-4	CASRPDRAGGKLFF	TGTGCCAGCAGACCGGACAGGGCCGGGGGAAAACTGTTTTTT
TRBD1	-	TRBV7-9	TRBJ1-4	CAADGTVNEKLFF	TGTGCCGCCGACGGGACAGTAAATGAAAAACTGTTTTTT
-	-	TRBV7-3	TRBJ1-1	CASSLTHGGNTEAFF	TGTGCCAGCAGCTTAACTCACGGGGGGAACACTGAAGCTTTCTTT
TRBD1	-	TRBV30	TRBJ1-6	CAWSVGQGVSPLHF	TGTGCCTGGAGTGTTGGACAGGGGGTTTCACCCCTCCACTTT